One and the same sample provided the 17 T cell receptor beta chains below, sequenced in a study of cytomegalovirus exposure and HLA in healthy donors. PCR was performed using 60 Vbeta and 13 Jbeta primers. The protocol was immunoSEQ multiplex PCR, while the TCRdb copy is restricted to in-frame clones and leaves out a portion. The data show 52,000 or so clones, about 84% seen once. Sample: PBMCs. These receptors were taken from a female donor in good health and CMV-seronegative.

This clone was counted between two and nine times. The chain uses TRBV19 and TRBJ1-3; possible D gene TRBD1, 6 bases. Looked up from germline, CDR1 is LNHDA and CDR2 is SQIVND (reference sequence). The CDR3 consists of 17 residues. Trimming pared 4 bases from V and 0 bases from J, leaving 16 bases between. The CDR3 DNA sequence: TGTGCCAGTAGTAGCTTGAACAGGGCCCCCTCTGGAAACACCATATATTTT. As protein: CASSSLNRAPSGNTIYF. Supplemented by reference TRBV19 and TRBJ1-3, the full variable domain reads DGGITQSPKYLFRKEGQNVTLSCEQNLNHDAMYWYRQDPGQGLRLIYYSQIVNDFQKGDIAEGYSVSREKKESFPLTVTSAQKNPTAFYLCASSSLNRAPSGNTIYFGEGSWLTVV.

The chain has TRBV19 and TRBJ1-3; D ambiguous. Germline CDR1 and CDR2: LNHDA and SQIVND (reference sequence). This CDR3 contains 13 residues. Trimming left V 6 bases short and J 0 bases short, with 6 bases between. As DNA, the CDR3 is TGTGCCAGTAGGAGGTACTCTGGAAACACCATATATTTT. Encoded protein: CASRRYSGNTIYF.

This clone was counted only a few times. CDR3 in DNA: TGTGCCAGCAGCCATTCCGAGTTGAACACTGAAGCTTTCTTT. This sequence encodes CASSHSELNTEAFF. The rearrangement links TRBV4-2 to TRBJ1-1, with no clear D. Germline V lookup: CDR1 LGHNA, CDR2 YNFKEQ. The CDR3 totals 14 residues. V was clipped by 3 bases and J by 0 bases, with 8 bases between them.

The chain uses TRBV27 and TRBJ2-3; TRBD1 matches at 8 bases. Germline V gives CDR1 MNHEY, CDR2 SMNVEV (reference sequence). CDR3 size: 17 residues. V lost 6 bases, J lost 3 bases, and 14 bases stayed unmatched. CDR3 residues: CASSTMTRGRSTDTQYF. CDR3 DNA: TGTGCCAGCAGCACGATGACCAGGGGGCGATCGACAGATACGCAGTATTTT.

The table lists this clone with a few counts. V gene TRBV6-1 combines with J gene TRBJ2-7; 8 nucleotides agree with TRBD2. The CDR3 is 15 residues long. The V segment lost 4 bases and the J segment 2 bases; nucleotides outside the gene matches: 7. The germline gives CDR1 MNHNS, CDR2 SASEGT. CDR3 region: CASSGAGGSPYEQYF. The CDR3 coding sequence is TGTGCCAGCAGTGGGGCGGGGGGCTCCCCCTACGAGCAGTACTTC.

The V call is TRBV4-2, the J call TRBJ1-6, with 8 bases lining up with TRBD1. The V gene end was trimmed by 3 bases and the J gene end by 7 bases; junction bases not matched to a gene: 2. The CDR3 is 14 residues long. Germline V gene data show CDR1 as LGHNA and CDR2 as YNFKEQ. The DNA for the CDR3 is TGTGCCAGCAGCCAGTACAGGGGGAATTCACCCCTCCACTTT. Its protein is CASSQYRGNSPLHF.

J is TRBJ2-5 and V is TRBV9; D remains unclear. This CDR3 has 14 residues. V was clipped by 0 bases and J by 5 bases, with 11 bases between them. The germline V gene has CDR1 SGDLS and CDR2 YYNGEE. The CDR3 reads CASSVASSVETQYF. The CDR3, as DNA: TGTGCCAGCAGCGTAGCATCTTCAGTGGAGACCCAGTACTTC. The whole variable domain, filled in from reference TRBV9 and TRBJ2-5, reads DSGVTQTPKHLITATGQRVTLRCSPRSGDLSVYWYQQSLDQGLQFLIQYYNGEERAKGNILERFSAQQFPDLHSELNLSSLELGDSALYFCASSVASSVETQYFGPGTRLLVL.

This sequence joins TRBV6-5 and TRBJ1-6, with D possibly being TRBD1 (5 bases). Germline V gene lookup returns CDR1 MNHEY and CDR2 SVGAGI. V dropped 2 bases and J dropped 10 bases, with 15 bases sitting between them. This CDR3 comprises 15 residues. DNA of the CDR3: TGTGCCAGCAGTTACGGGGCGGGGCGTGACTCACCCCTCCACTTT. This sequence encodes CASSYGAGRDSPLHF.

The chain links TRBV11-3 to TRBJ1-1; 7 bases are a match to TRBD1. This CDR3 is built from 14 residues. The germline gives CDR1 SGHNT, CDR2 YENEEA. Trimming removed 3 bases from V and 3 bases from J; junction bases left unmatched: 4. The CDR3 loop reads CASSLRGRDTEAFF. The CDR3 coding sequence is TGTGCCAGCAGCTTGAGGGGGCGGGACACTGAAGCTTTCTTT.

The chain links TRBV19 to TRBJ1-2, with D perhaps TRBD1 (6 bases). In germline, CDR1 is LNHDA, CDR2 SQIVND (reference sequence). V was trimmed by 4 bases and J by 2 bases, leaving 17 bases between them. The CDR3 is 16 amino acids. CDR3 protein: CASSRRQARANYGYTF. The CDR3 nucleotides are TGTGCCAGTAGTAGGAGACAGGCCAGGGCCAACTATGGCTACACCTTC. The variable domain in full, completed from reference TRBV19 and TRBJ1-2, reads DGGITQSPKYLFRKEGQNVTLSCEQNLNHDAMYWYRQDPGQGLRLIYYSQIVNDFQKGDIAEGYSVSREKKESFPLTVTSAQKNPTAFYLCASSRRQARANYGYTFGSGTRLTVV.

V gene TRBV2 combines with J gene TRBJ1-1; D is unclear. Germline values: CDR1 SNHLY, CDR2 FYNNEI. There are 14 residues in the CDR3. V was pared by 7 bases and J by 6 bases, with 18 bases between. The CDR3 loop reads CASIRDRPGSEAFF. CDR3 in DNA: TGTGCCAGCATCCGAGACCGACCGGGGTCTGAAGCTTTCTTT. Full variable domain (remainder filled in from reference TRBV2 and TRBJ1-1): EPEVTQTPSHQVTQMGQEVILRCVPISNHLYFYWYRQILGQKVEFLVSFYNNEISEKSEIFDDQFSVERPDGSNFTLKIRSTKLEDSAMYFCASIRDRPGSEAFFGQGTRLTVV.

The rearrangement links TRBV11-1 to TRBJ2-1, with D possibly TRBD2 on 6 matching bases. The ends were cut back, 0 bases at V and 7 bases at J, with 16 bases in the middle. Germline V lookup: CDR1 SGHAT, CDR2 FQDESV (reference sequence). The CDR3 length is 16 residues. The CDR3 DNA reads as TGTGCCAGCAGCTTAGCAGCGGGCCAGCGGAGGAATGAGCAGTTCTTC. This codes for CASSLAAGQRRNEQFF.

The chain employs TRBV6-5 and TRBJ2-2; 11 positions agree with TRBD2. The V gene end was trimmed by 8 bases and the J gene end by 7 bases; junction bases not matched to a gene: 9. This CDR3 comprises 15 residues. Germline loops: CDR1 MNHEY, CDR2 SVGAGI. CDR3 coding DNA: TGTGCCAGCGGGGCTAGCGGGGGGTGGGTCGGGGAGCTGTTTTTT. Protein sequence: CASGASGGWVGELFF.

This clone was observed a handful of times. CDR3 sequence: CASSTGGPEAFF. In DNA form, the CDR3 reads TGTGCCAGCTCGACAGGGGGCCCTGAAGCTTTCTTT. This chain connects TRBV19 to TRBJ1-1; 10 positions match TRBD1. Germline-derived CDR1 and CDR2 are LNHDA and SQIVND (reference sequence). With V trimmed by 9 bases and J by 6 bases, 4 bases remained unmatched. CDR3 size: 12 residues. Supplemented by reference TRBV19 and TRBJ1-1, the full variable domain reads DGGITQSPKYLFRKEGQNVTLSCEQNLNHDAMYWYRQDPGQGLRLIYYSQIVNDFQKGDIAEGYSVSREKKESFPLTVTSAQKNPTAFYLCASSTGGPEAFFGQGTRLTVV.

J is TRBJ1-2 and V is TRBV19; D remains ambiguous. The length of the CDR3 is 14 residues. From germline, CDR1 is LNHDA and CDR2 SQIVND (reference sequence). V was trimmed by 6 bases and J by 5 bases, leaving 16 bases between them. The CDR3 reads CASSRREMGYGYTF. For the CDR3, the DNA is TGTGCCAGTAGCCGGAGGGAGATGGGTTATGGCTACACCTTC.

The V call is TRBV15, the J call TRBJ2-7, with D unclear. V lost 3 bases and J lost 0, with 9 bases in between. Germline V gives CDR1 LNHNV, CDR2 YYDKDF (reference sequence). The CDR3 has 14 residues. The DNA of the CDR3 is TGTGCCACCAGCAGGTTCCTCCTCTCCTACGAGCAGTACTTC. Encoded protein: CATSRFLLSYEQYF.

This clone showed up just a few times. The rearrangement joins TRBV18 to TRBJ2-7; possible D gene TRBD1, 6 bases. The ends were cut back, 3 bases at V and 3 bases at J, with 9 bases in the middle. Germline V gene lookup returns CDR1 KGHSH and CDR2 LQKENI. This CDR3 is 13 amino acids long. The CDR3 region is CASSPGTNYEQYF. The DNA for the CDR3 is TGTGCCAGCTCACCGGGGACAAACTACGAGCAGTACTTC.